A selection of T cell receptor beta chains follows, all from one sample in a study of T cell responses to AZD1222 COVID-19 vaccine. Generated by immunoSEQ multiplex PCR, the TCRdb table keeps only in-frame clones and is missing some. The data contain tens of thousands of clones, around 90% of them singletons. The sample was peripheral blood, taken on day 0 of AZD1222 vaccination. These receptors were taken from an adult in good health. Both conserved end residues are part of each CDR3. The order of the fields is J gene, V gene, D gene, clone size, CDR3 protein, CDR3 DNA. The D gene is left open where the match is weak. The size field is filled for only some rows; it gives once, few, many or a size class.

TRBJ2-1 TRBV7-8 - - CASRGGGGPYNEQFF TGTGCCAGCAGAGGAGGGGGGGGGCCATACAATGAGCAGTTCTTC
TRBJ2-3 TRBV15 - - CATSRDQRDTQYF TGTGCCACCAGCAGAGATCAAAGAGATACGCAGTATTTT
TRBJ2-7 TRBV28 TRBD1 - CASSLLTGDEQYF TGTGCCAGCAGTTTACTCACAGGGGACGAGCAGTACTTC
TRBJ2-7 TRBV5-6 - - CASSLQADEQYF TGTGCCAGCAGCTTGCAGGCCGACGAGCAGTACTTC
TRBJ1-1 TRBV6-5 - once CASSYSQGTNTEAFF TGTGCCAGCAGTTACTCGCAGGGGACGAACACTGAAGCTTTCTTT
TRBJ2-1 TRBV7-7 - once CASSQEVLGSSYNEQFF TGTGCCAGCAGCCAAGAGGTACTCGGGAGCTCCTACAATGAGCAGTTCTTC
TRBJ2-5 TRBV24-1 TRBD1 - CATSDPGTGGVETQYF TGTGCCACCAGTGATCCCGGGACAGGGGGAGTGGAGACCCAGTACTTC
TRBJ2-1 TRBV2 - - CARPRNGLDNNEQFF TGTGCCCGCCCCCGTAATGGTCTAGATAACAATGAGCAGTTCTTC
TRBJ2-1 TRBV7-6 TRBD2 - CASSLAGGDYNEQFF TGTGCCAGCAGCTTAGCGGGAGGGGACTACAATGAGCAGTTCTTC
TRBJ1-2 TRBV29-1 TRBD1 - CRTGSPGYGYTF TGCAGGACAGGGAGCCCGGGCTATGGCTACACCTTC
TRBJ2-7 TRBV10-3 TRBD2 - CAISERREERDEQYF TGTGCCATCAGTGAGCGGCGGGAGGAACGGGACGAGCAGTACTTC
TRBJ2-1 TRBV6-4 - - CASSDSFVRGGWSEQFF TGTGCCAGCAGTGACTCGTTTGTGAGGGGCGGGTGGAGTGAGCAGTTCTTC
TRBJ2-3 TRBV6-5 TRBD2 - CASTREEGTDTQYF TGTGCCAGCACGCGGGAGGAAGGCACAGATACGCAGTATTTT
TRBJ2-1 TRBV6-2/TRBV6-3 TRBD2 - CASSLRTSGSKFNEQFF TGTGCCAGCAGTCTCAGGACTAGCGGGAGTAAATTCAATGAGCAGTTCTTC
TRBJ2-1 TRBV2 - once CASSDRPGKQFF TGTGCCAGCAGTGATCGCCCGGGGAAGCAGTTCTTC
TRBJ2-5 TRBV4-3 TRBD2 - CASSQDRLAGGETQYF TGCGCCAGCAGCCAAGATCGGCTAGCGGGAGGAGAGACCCAGTACTTC
TRBJ1-1 TRBV19 - few CASSKGNIRTEAFF TGTGCCAGTAGTAAGGGGAATATTCGCACTGAAGCTTTCTTT
TRBJ2-7 TRBV20-1 TRBD2 - CSASPPSGGNYEQYF TGCAGTGCTAGTCCCCCTAGCGGAGGGAACTACGAGCAGTACTTC
TRBJ1-2 TRBV5-1 - - CASSPVAGLEGYTF TGCGCCAGCAGCCCCGTGGCGGGCTTGGAGGGGTACACCTTC
TRBJ1-6 TRBV27 - - CASSFLSPFTLHF TGTGCCAGCAGTTTCCTTTCCCCGTTCACCCTCCACTTT
TRBJ2-1 TRBV6-5 - - CAIGRGLAAYNEQFF TGTGCCATCGGGAGGGGGCTAGCGGCCTACAATGAGCAGTTCTTC
TRBJ1-2 TRBV3-1/TRBV3-2 - medium-sized CASSQVLVAEGYTF TGTGCCAGCAGCCAAGTCCTCGTAGCGGAGGGCTACACCTTC
TRBJ1-5 TRBV28 - - CATGRINQPQHF TGTGCCACTGGACGGATCAATCAGCCCCAGCATTTT
TRBJ1-6 TRBV4-3 - once CASSQASRSSYNSPLHF TGCGCCAGCAGCCAAGCCTCCCGAAGCTCCTATAATTCACCCCTCCACTTT
TRBJ2-5 TRBV5-4 TRBD2 - CASRRWTSRLETQYF TGTGCCAGCAGGAGGTGGACTAGTAGGTTAGAGACCCAGTACTTC
TRBJ2-1 TRBV12-5 TRBD1 - CATQGANEQFF TGTGCTACCCAGGGGGCTAATGAGCAGTTCTTC
TRBJ1-4 TRBV7-2 - - CASSPGPRVEKLFF TGTGCCAGCAGCCCGGGGCCCAGGGTGGAAAAACTGTTTTTT
TRBJ2-5 TRBV2 - - CASSEAGETQYF TGTGCCAGCAGTGAAGCAGGCGAGACCCAGTACTTC
TRBJ2-7 TRBV5-1 - - CASSSDIFYYEQYF TGCGCCAGCAGCTCCGACATTTTTTACTACGAGCAGTACTTC
TRBJ2-3 TRBV15 - - CATSRELGLAADTQYF TGTGCCACCAGCAGAGAACTTGGTCTAGCCGCTGATACGCAGTATTTT
TRBJ2-3 TRBV29-1 - - CSVERADTQYF TGCAGCGTTGAACGTGCAGATACGCAGTATTTT
TRBJ2-5 TRBV3-1/TRBV3-2 - - CASSQDLAEQETQYF TGTGCCAGCAGCCAAGATCTGGCGGAGCAAGAGACCCAGTACTTC
TRBJ2-7 TRBV30 TRBD2 once CAWGEVGLDPLRQYF TGTGCCTGGGGTGAGGTGGGACTAGACCCCCTACGGCAGTACTTC
TRBJ1-4 TRBV28 TRBD1 - CASSSRTGGPEKLFF TGTGCCAGCAGTTCCAGGACAGGGGGCCCGGAAAAACTGTTTTTT